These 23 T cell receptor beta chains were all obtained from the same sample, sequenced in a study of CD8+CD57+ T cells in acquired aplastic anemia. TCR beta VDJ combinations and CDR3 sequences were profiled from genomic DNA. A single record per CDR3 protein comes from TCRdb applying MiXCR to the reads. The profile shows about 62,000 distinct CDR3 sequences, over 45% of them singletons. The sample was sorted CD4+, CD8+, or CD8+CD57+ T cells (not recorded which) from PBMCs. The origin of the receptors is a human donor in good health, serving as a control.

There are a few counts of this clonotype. CDR3 loop: CASSRQVSGANVLTF. The CDR3 bases are TGTGCCAGCAGTCGACAGGTCTCTGGGGCCAACGTCCTGACTTTC. V gene TRBV28 combines with J gene TRBJ2-6, with TRBD1 as a possible D gene (6 bases). Germline V CDR1 and CDR2: MDHEN, SYDVKM. With 5 bases removed from V and 0 bases from J, the gap between germline ends came to 8 bases. The CDR3 has 15 residues.

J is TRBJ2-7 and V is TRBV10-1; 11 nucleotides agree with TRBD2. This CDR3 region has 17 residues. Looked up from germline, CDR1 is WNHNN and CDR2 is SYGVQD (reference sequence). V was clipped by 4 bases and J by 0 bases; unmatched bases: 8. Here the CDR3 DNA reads TGCGCCAGCAGTGCGGTCCGAGGACTAGCGGGCTCCTACGAGCAGTACTTC. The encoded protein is CASSAVRGLAGSYEQYF.

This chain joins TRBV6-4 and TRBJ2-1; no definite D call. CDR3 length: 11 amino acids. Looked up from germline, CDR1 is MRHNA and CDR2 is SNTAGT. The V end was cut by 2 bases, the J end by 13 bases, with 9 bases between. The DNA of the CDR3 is TGTGCCAGCAGTGACGAGGCGAGACAGTTCTTC. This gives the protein CASSDEARQFF.

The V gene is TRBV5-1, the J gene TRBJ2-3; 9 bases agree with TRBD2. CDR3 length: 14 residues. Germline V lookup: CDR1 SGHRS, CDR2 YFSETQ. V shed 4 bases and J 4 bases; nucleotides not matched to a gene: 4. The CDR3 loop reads CASSPWTSADTQYF. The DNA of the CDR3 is TGCGCCAGCAGCCCCTGGACTAGCGCAGATACGCAGTATTTT.

The CDR3 reads CSARDQAKSTGKNSPLHF. Here the CDR3 DNA reads TGCAGTGCTAGAGATCAAGCTAAATCGACAGGGAAGAATTCACCCCTCCACTTT. This sequence joins TRBV20-1 and TRBJ1-6; 7 bases match TRBD1. Germline loops: CDR1 DFQATT, CDR2 SNEGSKA (reference sequence). Trimming at V came to 0 bases and at J to 7 bases, leaving 15 bases not matched to a gene. CDR3 length equals 18 residues.

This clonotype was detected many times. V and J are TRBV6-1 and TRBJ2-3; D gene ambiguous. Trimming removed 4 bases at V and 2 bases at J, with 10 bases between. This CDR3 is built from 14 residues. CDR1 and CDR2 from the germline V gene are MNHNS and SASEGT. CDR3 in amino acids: CASSVSRHTDTQYF. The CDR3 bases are TGTGCCAGCAGTGTTAGCAGGCACACAGATACGCAGTATTTT.

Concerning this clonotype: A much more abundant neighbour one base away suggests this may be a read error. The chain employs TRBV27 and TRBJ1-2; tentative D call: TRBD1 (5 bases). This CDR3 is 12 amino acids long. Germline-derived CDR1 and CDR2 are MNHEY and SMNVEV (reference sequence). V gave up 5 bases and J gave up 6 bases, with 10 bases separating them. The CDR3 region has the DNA TGTGCCAGCAGTCCTCGACAGCATGGCTACACCTTC. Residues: CASSPRQHGYTF.

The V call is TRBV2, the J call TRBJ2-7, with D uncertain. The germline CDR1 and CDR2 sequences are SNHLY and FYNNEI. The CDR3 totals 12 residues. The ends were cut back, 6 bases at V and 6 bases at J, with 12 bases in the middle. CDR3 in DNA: TGTGCCAGCAGACGCCTCCACGGCGAGCAGTACTTC. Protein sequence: CASRRLHGEQYF.

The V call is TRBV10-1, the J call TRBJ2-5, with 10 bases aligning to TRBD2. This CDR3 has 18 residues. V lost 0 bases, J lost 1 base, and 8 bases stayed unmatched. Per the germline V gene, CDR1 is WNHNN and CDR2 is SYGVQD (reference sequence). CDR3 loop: CASSESSSGSTVQETQYF. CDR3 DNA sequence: TGCGCCAGCAGTGAGTCGTCTAGCGGGAGTACCGTCCAAGAGACCCAGTACTTC.

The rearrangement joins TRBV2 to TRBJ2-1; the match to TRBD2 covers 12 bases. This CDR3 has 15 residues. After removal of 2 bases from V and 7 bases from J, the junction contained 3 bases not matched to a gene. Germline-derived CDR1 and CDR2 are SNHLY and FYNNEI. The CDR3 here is CASSELAGGGNEQFF. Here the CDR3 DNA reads TGTGCCAGCAGTGAACTAGCGGGAGGGGGGAATGAGCAGTTCTTC.

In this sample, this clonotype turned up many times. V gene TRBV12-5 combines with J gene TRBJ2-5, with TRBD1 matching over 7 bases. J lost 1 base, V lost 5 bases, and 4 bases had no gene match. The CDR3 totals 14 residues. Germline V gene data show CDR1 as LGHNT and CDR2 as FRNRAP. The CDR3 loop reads CASGQGQFQETQYF. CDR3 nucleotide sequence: TGTGCTAGTGGTCAGGGACAGTTCCAAGAGACCCAGTACTTC.

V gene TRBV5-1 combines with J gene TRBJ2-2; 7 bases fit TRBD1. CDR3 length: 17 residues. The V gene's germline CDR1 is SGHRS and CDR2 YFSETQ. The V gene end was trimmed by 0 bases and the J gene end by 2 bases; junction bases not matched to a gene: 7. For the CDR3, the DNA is TGCGCCAGCAGCTTGGATTTAGGGACAGCAAACACCGGGGAGCTGTTTTTT. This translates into CASSLDLGTANTGELFF.

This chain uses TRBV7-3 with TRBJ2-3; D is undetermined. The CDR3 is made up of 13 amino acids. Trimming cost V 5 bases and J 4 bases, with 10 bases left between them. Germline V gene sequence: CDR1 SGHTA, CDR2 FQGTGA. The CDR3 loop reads CASSRDRADTQYF. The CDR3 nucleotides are TGTGCCAGCAGCCGAGATCGGGCAGATACGCAGTATTTT.

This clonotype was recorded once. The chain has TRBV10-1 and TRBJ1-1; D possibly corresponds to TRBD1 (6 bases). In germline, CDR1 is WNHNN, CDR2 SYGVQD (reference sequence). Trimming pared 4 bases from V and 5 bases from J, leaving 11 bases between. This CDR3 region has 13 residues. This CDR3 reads CASSVGQTTEAFF. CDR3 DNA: TGCGCCAGCAGTGTTGGACAGACAACTGAAGCTTTCTTT.

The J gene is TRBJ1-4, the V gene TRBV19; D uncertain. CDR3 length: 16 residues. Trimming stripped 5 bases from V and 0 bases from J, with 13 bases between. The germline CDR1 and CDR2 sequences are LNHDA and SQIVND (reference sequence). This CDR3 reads CASSARVRATNEKLFF. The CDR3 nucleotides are TGTGCCAGTAGTGCTCGGGTGCGAGCAACTAATGAAAAACTGTTTTTT.

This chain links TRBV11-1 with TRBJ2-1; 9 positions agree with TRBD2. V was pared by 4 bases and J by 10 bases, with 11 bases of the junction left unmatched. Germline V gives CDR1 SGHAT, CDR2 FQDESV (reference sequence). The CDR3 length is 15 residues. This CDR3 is CASSSFRTSVNEQFF. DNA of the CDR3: TGTGCCAGCAGCTCCTTCCGGACTAGCGTGAACGAGCAGTTCTTC.

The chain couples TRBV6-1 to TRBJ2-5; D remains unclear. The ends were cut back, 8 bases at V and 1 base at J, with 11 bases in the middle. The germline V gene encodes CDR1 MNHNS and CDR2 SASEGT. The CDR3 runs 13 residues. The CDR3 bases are TGTGCCAGCCGGGTGGGTGGCCAAGAGACCCAGTACTTC. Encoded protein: CASRVGGQETQYF.

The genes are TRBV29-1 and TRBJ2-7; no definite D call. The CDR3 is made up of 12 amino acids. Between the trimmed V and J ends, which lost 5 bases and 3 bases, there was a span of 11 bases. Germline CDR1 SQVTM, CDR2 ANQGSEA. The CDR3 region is CSVLQVGYEQYF. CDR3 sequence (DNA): TGCAGCGTTCTCCAAGTCGGCTACGAGCAGTACTTC.

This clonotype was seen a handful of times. The CDR3: CAISRDAYEQYV. The CDR3 DNA sequence: TGTGCCATCTCAAGGGACGCCTACGAGCAGTACGTC. V gene TRBV10-3 combines with J gene TRBJ2-7; D may be TRBD1 or TRBD2 (5 bases each). Germline CDR1 is ENHRY and CDR2 is SYGVKD. CDR3 length: 12 residues. Between the trimmed V and J ends, which lost 8 bases and 2 bases, there was a span of 10 bases.

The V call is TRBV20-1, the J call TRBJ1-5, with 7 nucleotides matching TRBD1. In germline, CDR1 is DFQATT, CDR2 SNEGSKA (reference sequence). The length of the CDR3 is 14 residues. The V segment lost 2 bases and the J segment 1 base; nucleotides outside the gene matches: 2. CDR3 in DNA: TGCAGTGCTAGACCGACAGGGAGCAATCAGCCCCAGCATTTT. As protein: CSARPTGSNQPQHF.

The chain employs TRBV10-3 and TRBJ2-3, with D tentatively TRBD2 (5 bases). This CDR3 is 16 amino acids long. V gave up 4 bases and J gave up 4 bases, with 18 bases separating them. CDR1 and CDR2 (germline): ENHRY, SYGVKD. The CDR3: CAISGRGRVGADTQYF. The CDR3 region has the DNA TGTGCCATCAGTGGCAGAGGGCGAGTGGGTGCAGATACGCAGTATTTT.

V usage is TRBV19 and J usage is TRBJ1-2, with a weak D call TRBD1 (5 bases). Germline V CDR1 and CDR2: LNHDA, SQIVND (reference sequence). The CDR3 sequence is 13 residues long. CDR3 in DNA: TGTGCTAGAATCCCCGGGGCCAACTATGGCTACACCTTC. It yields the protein CARIPGANYGYTF.

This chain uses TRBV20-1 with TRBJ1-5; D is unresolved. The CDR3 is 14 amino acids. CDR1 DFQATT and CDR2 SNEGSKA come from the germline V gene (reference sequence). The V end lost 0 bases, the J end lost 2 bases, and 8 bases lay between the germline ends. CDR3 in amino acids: CSARDGFGNQPQHF. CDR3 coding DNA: TGCAGTGCTAGAGATGGTTTCGGCAATCAGCCCCAGCATTTT.